This T cell receptor beta chain derives from a study of control samples from healthy donors and cancer patients. Some clones are missing from TCRdb's copy, which holds only in-frame ones; the method was immunoSEQ multiplex PCR. This sample has over 80,000 clones, with around 92% found just once. CDR3 length equals 18 residues. CDR1 is KGHSH, CDR2 LQKENI, per germline. V lost 2 bases to trimming and J lost 8 bases; unmatched junction nucleotides: 16. The genes are TRBV18 and TRBJ2-1; 9 positions agree with TRBD2. The sequenced sample was blood. The clonotype originates from a man aged 30 to 45 in good health. CDR3 coding DNA: TGTGCCAGCTCACCAAATAGCGGGAGCGCCTTTGAAGGAGATGAGCAGTTCTTC. The encoded protein is CASSPNSGSAFEGDEQFF.